One sample yielded the 20 T cell receptor beta chains listed below, sequenced in a study of blood T cell repertoires in COVID-19. Sequencing used immunoSEQ multiplex PCR; TCRdb keeps in-frame clones, though not all of them. Altogether about 140,000 clones are present, around 73% being singletons, with the ten largest covering approximately 9.4%. Sequenced sample: peripheral blood. These receptors were collected from a woman aged 45-65 years with active or convalescent COVID-19.

The chain combines TRBV25-1 with TRBJ2-5; possible D gene TRBD2, 6 bases. Germline V gene sequence: CDR1 MGHDK, CDR2 SYGVNS. The CDR3 runs 14 residues. Trimming pared 0 bases from V and 5 bases from J, leaving 10 bases between. The CDR3 region is CASSEYGGRETQYF. The CDR3 nucleotides are TGTGCCAGCAGTGAATACGGGGGTCGGGAGACCCAGTACTTC.

The rearrangement joins TRBV4-2 to TRBJ1-2, with TRBD1 matching 7 bases. Germline trimming cut 2 bases from V and 3 bases from J; bases unmatched to any gene: 6. This CDR3 is 15 amino acids long. CDR1 is LGHNA and CDR2 is YNFKEQ in the germline V gene. As DNA, the CDR3 is TGTGCCAGCAGCCAAACACTCCAGGGGGACTATGGCTACACCTTC. Translation gives CASSQTLQGDYGYTF.

The genes are TRBV7-2 and TRBJ2-3; TRBD2 aligns across 7 bases. CDR1 is SGHTA and CDR2 is FQGNSA in the germline V gene. Trimming at V came to 9 bases and at J to 4 bases, leaving 13 bases not matched to a gene. The CDR3 runs 15 residues. The CDR3 sequence is CASLPGGREADTQYF. DNA of the CDR3: TGTGCCAGTTTACCCGGGGGGAGGGAGGCAGATACGCAGTATTTT.

In its sample, this clone was seen once. V gene TRBV24-1 combines with J gene TRBJ2-1, with 9 nucleotides matching TRBD2. Germline assignment: CDR1 KGHDR and CDR2 SFDVKD. CDR3 size: 18 residues. The J segment lost 9 bases and the V segment lost 1 base, leaving 15 bases of the junction unmatched. CDR3 amino acids: CATSDFGESGRKFSEQFF. CDR3 coding DNA: TGTGCCACCAGTGATTTTGGTGAAAGCGGGAGGAAGTTCAGTGAGCAGTTCTTC.

This clone occurred once. V usage is TRBV13 and J usage is TRBJ1-1; 8 nucleotides match TRBD1. The CDR3 runs to 14 residues. Looked up from germline, CDR1 is PRHDT and CDR2 is FYEKMQ (reference sequence). V was clipped by 3 bases and J by 7 bases; unmatched bases: 7. In DNA, the CDR3 is TGTGCCAGCAGCTTTTCAGGGGGCATCATTGAAGCTTTCTTT. This codes for CASSFSGGIIEAFF.

The rearrangement uses TRBV7-2 and TRBJ2-1, with TRBD2 identical over 8 bases. J gave up 2 bases and V 5 bases, and 5 bases lay outside the gene matches. The CDR3 runs to 15 residues. From germline, CDR1 is SGHTA and CDR2 FQGNSA. The CDR3 loop reads CASSPGGPPYNEQFF. The CDR3 DNA follows: TGTGCCAGCAGCCCGGGGGGGCCGCCCTACAATGAGCAGTTCTTC.

This clone was observed a few times. The chain combines TRBV18 with TRBJ2-3, with 8 bases that match TRBD2. The CDR3 has 16 amino acids. Germline CDR1 and CDR2: KGHSH and LQKENI. J lost 2 bases, V lost 1 base, and 5 bases had no gene match. Here the CDR3 reads CASSPRGGGPTDTQYF. The CDR3 DNA reads as TGTGCCAGCTCACCACGGGGCGGGGGGCCCACAGATACGCAGTATTTT.

The rearrangement links TRBV11-2 to TRBJ2-5; 8 bases fit TRBD1. The CDR3 is 15 amino acids. The junction had 6 bases not matched to a gene; V was cut back by 1 base and J by 5 bases. The germline CDR1 and CDR2 sequences are SGHAT and FQNNGV. CDR3 in DNA: TGTGCCAGCAGCTTAGCCCGGACAGGGCGGGAGACCCAGTACTTC. This encodes CASSLARTGRETQYF.

This chain joins TRBV3-1 (or the pseudogene TRBV3-2) and TRBJ2-5, with TRBD2 identical over 9 bases. Germline CDR1 reads LGHDT; CDR2 reads YNNKEL (reference sequence). This CDR3 contains 16 residues. V lost 1 base and J lost 5; bases outside the gene matches: 8. CDR3 bases: TGTGCCAGCAGCCAAGGAAAGGTAGCGGGAGTGGAGACCCAGTACTTC. Its translation is CASSQGKVAGVETQYF.

The CDR3 sequence is CASSWAQTYEQYF. The DNA for the CDR3 is TGTGCCAGCAGTTGGGCACAAACCTACGAGCAGTACTTC. This chain joins TRBV6-2 or TRBV6-3 and TRBJ2-7; no clear D. The CDR3 extends over 13 amino acids. Germline CDR1 and CDR2: MNHEY and SVGEGT. V gave up 4 bases and J gave up 2 bases, with 9 bases separating them.

V gene TRBV19 combines with J gene TRBJ2-5; 8 bases agree with TRBD1. CDR1 and CDR2 from the germline V gene are LNHDA and SQIVND (reference sequence). The CDR3 contains 14 residues. V lost 5 bases, J lost 9 bases, and 11 bases stayed unmatched. CDR3 in DNA: TGTGCCAGTAGTTCAGGACAGGGCCCAGGGGCCCAGTACTTC. Protein product: CASSSGQGPGAQYF.

The chain links TRBV28 to TRBJ1-2; no clear D gene. The CDR3 has 12 amino acids. The germline CDR1 and CDR2 sequences are MDHEN and SYDVKM. V lost 5 bases and J lost 4, with 8 bases in between. The CDR3 DNA is TGTGCCAGCAGTCCCCAAATCTATGGCTACACCTTC. This gives the protein CASSPQIYGYTF.

This chain uses TRBV5-1 with TRBJ2-5; 8 nucleotides match TRBD2. CDR1 and CDR2 from the germline V gene are SGHRS and YFSETQ. The trim removed 4 bases at V and 5 bases at J, leaving 22 bases unmatched. The CDR3 is 19 amino acids. In DNA, the CDR3 is TGCGCCAGCAGCATCCATTCCCCCACCGGGGGGGCCGATAGGGAGACCCAGTACTTC. Protein product: CASSIHSPTGGADRETQYF.

The chain has TRBV19 and TRBJ2-5, with TRBD1 matching over 9 bases. The V gene end was trimmed by 6 bases and the J gene end by 4 bases; junction bases not matched to a gene: 9. Germline V lookup: CDR1 LNHDA, CDR2 SQIVND (reference sequence). The CDR3 consists of 15 residues. CDR3 in DNA: TGTGCCAGTAGCCCCGGGACAGGGAGTGTAGAGACCCAGTACTTC. This encodes CASSPGTGSVETQYF.

V and J are TRBV18 and TRBJ2-7; 8 bases agree with TRBD1. V trimming: 6 bases; J trimming: 3 bases; junction bases outside the gene matches: 7. CDR3 size: 14 residues. Germline CDR1 is KGHSH and CDR2 is LQKENI. DNA for the CDR3: TGTGCCAGCTCGCCCCAGGGGGCTGGCTACGAGCAGTACTTC. It yields the protein CASSPQGAGYEQYF. Supplemented by reference TRBV18 and TRBJ2-7, the full variable domain reads NAGVMQNPRHLVRRRGQEARLRCSPMKGHSHVYWYRQLPEEGLKFMVYLQKENIIDESGMPKERFSAEFPKEGPSILRIQQVVRGDSAAYFCASSPQGAGYEQYFGPGTRLTVT.

This chain's CDR3 is CASSLGRATDTQYF. The CDR3 nucleotides are TGTGCCAGCAGCTTAGGGCGGGCCACAGATACGCAGTATTTT. The chain combines TRBV7-3 with TRBJ2-3, with D tentatively TRBD2 (5 bases). This CDR3 spans 14 amino acids. CDR1 is SGHTA, CDR2 FQGTGA, per germline. V was pared by 2 bases and J by 2 bases, with 8 bases between.

The chain's CDR3 is CASSLGASGGAIYEQYF. In DNA form, the CDR3 reads TGTGCCAGCAGCTTAGGAGCGAGCGGGGGGGCGATATACGAGCAGTACTTC. The chain combines TRBV7-2 with TRBJ2-7, with 10 nucleotides matching TRBD2. V trimming: 1 base; J trimming: 4 bases; junction bases outside the gene matches: 10. The germline CDR1 and CDR2 sequences are SGHTA and FQGNSA. The CDR3 runs 17 residues.

This clone was counted only a few times. The chain combines TRBV4-3 with TRBJ2-6; tentatively, D is TRBD2 (6 bases). The CDR3 contains 15 residues. V lost 1 base to trimming and J lost 5 bases, with 9 bases between them. CDR1 and CDR2 from the germline V gene are LGHNA and YSLEER. The CDR3 here is CASSQGLGWANVLTF. The CDR3 coding sequence is TGCGCCAGCAGCCAAGGACTAGGCTGGGCCAACGTCCTGACTTTC.

The chain uses TRBV7-9 and TRBJ2-5; no clear D. Germline-derived CDR1 and CDR2 are SEHNR and FQNEAQ (reference sequence). Trimming cost V 5 bases and J 5 bases, with 12 bases left between them. CDR3 length equals 13 residues. Here the CDR3 DNA reads TGTGCCAGCAGCCTGGATCTCAGGGAGACCCAGTACTTC. Protein product: CASSLDLRETQYF.

The J gene is TRBJ2-1, the V gene TRBV15; 9 nucleotides align to TRBD2. The V gene's germline CDR1 is LNHNV and CDR2 YYDKDF (reference sequence). The J segment lost 10 bases and the V segment lost 0 bases, leaving 10 bases of the junction unmatched. The CDR3 is 16 residues long. The CDR3 sequence is CATSRDKSSSGGEQFF. The CDR3 coding sequence is TGTGCCACCAGCAGAGATAAATCGAGTAGCGGGGGCGAGCAGTTCTTC.